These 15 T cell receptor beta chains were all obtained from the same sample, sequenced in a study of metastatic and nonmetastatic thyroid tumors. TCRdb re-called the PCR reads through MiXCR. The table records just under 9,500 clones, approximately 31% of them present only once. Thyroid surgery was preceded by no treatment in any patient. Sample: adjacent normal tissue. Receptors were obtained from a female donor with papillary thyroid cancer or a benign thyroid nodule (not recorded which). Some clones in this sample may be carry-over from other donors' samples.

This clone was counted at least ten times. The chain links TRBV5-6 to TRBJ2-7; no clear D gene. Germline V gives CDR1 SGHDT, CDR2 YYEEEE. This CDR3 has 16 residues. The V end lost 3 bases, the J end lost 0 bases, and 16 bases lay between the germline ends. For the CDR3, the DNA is TGTGCCAGCAGCTCATTGCCGGACCCGACCTCCTACGAGCAGTACTTC. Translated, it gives CASSSLPDPTSYEQYF.

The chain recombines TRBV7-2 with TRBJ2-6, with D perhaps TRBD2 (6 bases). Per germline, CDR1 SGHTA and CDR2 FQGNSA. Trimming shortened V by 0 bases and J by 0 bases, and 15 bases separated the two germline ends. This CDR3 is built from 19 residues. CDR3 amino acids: CASSLAFGAGSSGANVLTF. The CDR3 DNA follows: TGTGCCAGCAGCTTAGCCTTCGGGGCGGGGAGCTCTGGGGCCAACGTCCTGACTTTC.

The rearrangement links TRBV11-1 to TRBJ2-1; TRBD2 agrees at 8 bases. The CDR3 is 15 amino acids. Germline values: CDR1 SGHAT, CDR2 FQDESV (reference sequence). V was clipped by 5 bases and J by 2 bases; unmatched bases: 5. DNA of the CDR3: TGTGCCAGCAGCCATACTAGCGGAGCCTACAATGAGCAGTTCTTC. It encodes CASSHTSGAYNEQFF.

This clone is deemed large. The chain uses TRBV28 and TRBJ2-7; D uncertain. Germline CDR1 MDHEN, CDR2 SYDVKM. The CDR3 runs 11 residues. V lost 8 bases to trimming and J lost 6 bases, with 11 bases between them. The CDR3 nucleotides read TGTGCCAGCGCACTTAATCGCGAGCAGTACTTC. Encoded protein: CASALNREQYF.

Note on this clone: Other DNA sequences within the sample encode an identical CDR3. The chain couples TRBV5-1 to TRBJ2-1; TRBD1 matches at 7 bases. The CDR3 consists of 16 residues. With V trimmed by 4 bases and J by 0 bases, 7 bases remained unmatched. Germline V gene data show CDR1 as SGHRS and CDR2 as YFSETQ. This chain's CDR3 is CASSLSDRSSYNEQFF. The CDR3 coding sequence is TGCGCCAGCAGCCTATCGGACAGGAGCTCCTACAATGAGCAGTTCTTC.

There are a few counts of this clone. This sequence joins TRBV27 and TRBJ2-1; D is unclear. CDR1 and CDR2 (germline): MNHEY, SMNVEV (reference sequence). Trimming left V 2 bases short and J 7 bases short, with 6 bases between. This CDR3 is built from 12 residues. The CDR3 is CASSLDGNEQFF. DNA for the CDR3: TGTGCCAGCAGTTTAGACGGGAATGAGCAGTTCTTC.

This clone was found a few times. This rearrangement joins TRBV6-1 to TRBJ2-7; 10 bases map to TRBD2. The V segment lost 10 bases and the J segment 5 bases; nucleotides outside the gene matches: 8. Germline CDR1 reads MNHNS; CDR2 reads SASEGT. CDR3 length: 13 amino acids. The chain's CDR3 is CAIKASGSDEQYF. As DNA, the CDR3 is TGTGCCATCAAGGCTAGCGGGAGTGACGAGCAGTACTTC.

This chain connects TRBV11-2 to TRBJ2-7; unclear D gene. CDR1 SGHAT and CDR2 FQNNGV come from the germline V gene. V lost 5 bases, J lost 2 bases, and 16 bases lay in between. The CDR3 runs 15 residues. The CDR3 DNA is TGTGCCAGCAGCCCCGATCGGCCTAGGGCCTACGAGCAGTACTTC. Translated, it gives CASSPDRPRAYEQYF.

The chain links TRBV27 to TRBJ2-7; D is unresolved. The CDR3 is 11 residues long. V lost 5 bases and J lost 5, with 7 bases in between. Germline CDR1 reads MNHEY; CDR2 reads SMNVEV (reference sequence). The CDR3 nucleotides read TGTGCCAGCAGTGGAATTGACGAGCAGTACTTC. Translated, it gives CASSGIDEQYF.

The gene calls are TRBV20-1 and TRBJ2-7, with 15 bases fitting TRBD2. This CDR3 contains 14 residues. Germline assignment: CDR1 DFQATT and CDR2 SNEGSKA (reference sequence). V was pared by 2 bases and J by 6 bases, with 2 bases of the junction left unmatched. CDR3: CSARLGLAGGEQYF. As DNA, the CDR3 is TGCAGTGCTAGATTGGGACTAGCGGGAGGCGAGCAGTACTTC.

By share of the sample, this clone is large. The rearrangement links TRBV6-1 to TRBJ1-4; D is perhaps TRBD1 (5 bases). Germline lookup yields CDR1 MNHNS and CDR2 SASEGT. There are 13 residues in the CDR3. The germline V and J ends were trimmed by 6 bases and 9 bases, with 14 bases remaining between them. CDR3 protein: CASSEGIQQKLFF. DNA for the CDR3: TGTGCCAGCAGCGAGGGGATACAGCAAAAACTGTTTTTT.

This chain's CDR3 is CASTHPSGYEQYF. The CDR3 nucleotides read TGTGCCAGCACCCACCCCAGCGGCTACGAGCAGTACTTC. The gene calls are TRBV11-1 and TRBJ2-7; a possible D gene is TRBD2 (5 bases). This CDR3 is built from 13 residues. Trimming cost V 7 bases and J 3 bases, with 13 bases left between them. CDR1 SGHAT and CDR2 FQDESV come from the germline V gene (reference sequence).

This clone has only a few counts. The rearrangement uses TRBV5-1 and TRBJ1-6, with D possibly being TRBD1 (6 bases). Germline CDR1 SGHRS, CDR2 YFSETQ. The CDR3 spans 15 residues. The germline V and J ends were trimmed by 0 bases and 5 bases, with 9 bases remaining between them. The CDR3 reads CASSLDGGHNSPLHF. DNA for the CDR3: TGCGCCAGCAGCTTGGATGGGGGGCATAATTCACCCCTCCACTTT.

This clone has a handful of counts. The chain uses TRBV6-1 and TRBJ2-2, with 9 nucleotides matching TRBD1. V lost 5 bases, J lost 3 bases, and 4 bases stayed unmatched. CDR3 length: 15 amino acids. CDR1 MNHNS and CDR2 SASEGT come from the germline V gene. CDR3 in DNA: TGTGCCAGCAGTCCTACAGGGGGCGACACCGGGGAGCTGTTTTTT. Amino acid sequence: CASSPTGGDTGELFF.

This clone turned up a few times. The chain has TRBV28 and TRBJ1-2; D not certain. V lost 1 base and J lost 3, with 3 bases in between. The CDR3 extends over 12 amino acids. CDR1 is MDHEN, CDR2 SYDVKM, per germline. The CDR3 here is CASSLSDYGYTF. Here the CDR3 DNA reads TGTGCCAGCAGTTTATCCGACTATGGCTACACCTTC.